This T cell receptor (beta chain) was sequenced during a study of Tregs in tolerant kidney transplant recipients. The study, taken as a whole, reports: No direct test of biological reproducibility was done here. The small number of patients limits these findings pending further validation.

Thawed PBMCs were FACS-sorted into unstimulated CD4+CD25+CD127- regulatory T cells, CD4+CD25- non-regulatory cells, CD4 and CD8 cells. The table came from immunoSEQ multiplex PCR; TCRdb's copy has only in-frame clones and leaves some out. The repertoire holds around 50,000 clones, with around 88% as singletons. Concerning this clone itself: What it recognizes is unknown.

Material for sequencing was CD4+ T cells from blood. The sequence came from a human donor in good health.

The CDR3 loop reads CASSFRSLARKETQYF. Written as DNA, the CDR3 is TGTGCCAGCAGCTTCAGGTCCCTCGCGAGAAAAGAGACCCAGTACTTC. The V and J genes are TRBV7-9 and TRBJ2-5, with unresolved D. Trimming stripped 3 bases from V and 3 bases from J, with 17 bases between. The CDR3 is 16 amino acids. CDR1 SEHNR and CDR2 FQNEAQ come from the germline V gene (reference sequence).